One and the same sample provided the 25 T cell receptor beta chains below, sequenced in a study of blood T cell repertoires in COVID-19. Assay: immunoSEQ multiplex PCR; the TCRdb copy retains only in-frame clones and omits some. The table includes roughly 200,000 clones, under 80% detected once. The sample was peripheral blood. The receptors originated from a man aged 50-60 years who had recovered from COVID-19.

This chain links TRBV15 with TRBJ2-7; 10 nucleotides line up with TRBD1. Germline V gives CDR1 LNHNV, CDR2 YYDKDF (reference sequence). V was clipped by 4 bases and J by 5 bases; unmatched bases: 5. The CDR3 runs to 14 residues. The DNA of the CDR3 is TGTGCCACCAGCACCAGACAGGGGGCGGACGAGCAGTACTTC. Protein sequence: CATSTRQGADEQYF.

The chain combines TRBV19 with TRBJ1-1, with D unclear. This CDR3 region has 11 residues. V shed 0 bases and J shed 8 bases, with 4 bases lying between them. From germline, CDR1 is LNHDA and CDR2 SQIVND (reference sequence). The CDR3, as DNA: TGTGCCAGTAGTATAGAGCGGGAAGCTTTCTTT. This sequence encodes CASSIEREAFF.

This clone was seen more than once but under ten times. The rearrangement uses TRBV19 and TRBJ2-7; 11 nucleotides agree with TRBD2. J lost 2 bases, V lost 3 bases, and 3 bases had no gene match. CDR1 LNHDA and CDR2 SQIVND come from the germline V gene (reference sequence). The CDR3 loop spans 15 amino acids. DNA for the CDR3: TGTGCCAGTAGTATCGGGACTAGCGGAGCCTACGAGCAGTACTTC. Translating it yields CASSIGTSGAYEQYF. The complete variable domain, with remaining parts taken from reference TRBV19 and TRBJ2-7, reads DGGITQSPKYLFRKEGQNVTLSCEQNLNHDAMYWYRQDPGQGLRLIYYSQIVNDFQKGDIAEGYSVSREKKESFPLTVTSAQKNPTAFYLCASSIGTSGAYEQYFGPGTRLTVT.

This chain connects TRBV9 to TRBJ2-1; 11 bases align to TRBD2. Germline loops: CDR1 SGDLS, CDR2 YYNGEE. There are 16 residues in the CDR3. Unmatched junction bases numbered 10, after V lost 2 bases and J lost 9 bases. The CDR3 coding sequence is TGTGCCAGCAGCGTTGCCTTTAGCGGGAGGGCCTTTGAGCAGTTCTTC. Amino acid sequence: CASSVAFSGRAFEQFF.

This clone was picked up one time. The V and J genes are TRBV30 and TRBJ2-5; TRBD2 agrees at 14 bases. Germline V gene lookup returns CDR1 GTSNPN and CDR2 SVGIG (reference sequence). J was trimmed by 5 bases and V by 0 bases; bases with no gene match: 14. The CDR3 has 19 residues. CDR3 in DNA: TGTGCCTGGAGTGTATGGGAGACTAGCGGGAGGGCCTACGGGGAGACCCAGTACTTC. Translating it yields CAWSVWETSGRAYGETQYF. Looking up the rest from reference TRBV30 and TRBJ2-5 gives the full variable domain: SQTIHQWPATLVQPVGSPLSLECTVEGTSNPNLYWYRQAAGRGLQLLFYSVGIGQISSEVPQNLSASRPQDRQFILSSKKLLLSDSGFYLCAWSVWETSGRAYGETQYFGPGTRLLVL.

This chain uses TRBV11-1 with TRBJ1-5; D remains ambiguous. The V gene's germline CDR1 is SGHAT and CDR2 FQDESV (reference sequence). The germline V and J ends were trimmed by 6 bases and 4 bases, with 10 bases remaining between them. The CDR3 loop spans 13 amino acids. The CDR3 sequence: CASSVHDNQPQHF. The CDR3 bases are TGTGCCAGCAGTGTACATGATAATCAGCCCCAGCATTTT.

The chain couples TRBV5-4 to TRBJ1-3; TRBD1 is a possible D gene (5 bases). Per germline, CDR1 SGHNT and CDR2 YYREEE (reference sequence). The CDR3 sequence is 15 residues long. The V end lost 1 base, the J end lost 2 bases, and 10 bases lay between the germline ends. This CDR3 reads CASSLRSGAGNTIYF. CDR3 in DNA: TGTGCCAGCAGCTTGAGATCGGGGGCTGGAAACACCATATATTTT.

The CDR3 loop reads CASSESGDTEAFF. DNA of the CDR3: TGTGCCAGCAGTGAATCGGGGGACACTGAAGCTTTCTTT. The chain links TRBV6-1 to TRBJ1-1; tentatively, D is TRBD1 (5 bases). This CDR3 spans 13 amino acids. V shed 2 bases and J shed 3 bases, with 7 bases lying between them. Germline loops: CDR1 MNHNS, CDR2 SASEGT.

The J gene is TRBJ1-6, the V gene TRBV6-2 or TRBV6-3, with a weak D call TRBD1 (5 bases). CDR3 length: 15 amino acids. With 6 bases removed from V and 7 bases from J, the gap between germline ends came to 16 bases. The germline gives CDR1 MNHEY, CDR2 SVGEGT. The CDR3 DNA reads as TGTGCCAGCAGCACCATGGGGCAGGAGAATTCACCCCTCCACTTT. This translates into CASSTMGQENSPLHF.

The chain couples TRBV7-2 to TRBJ2-6; D might be TRBD2 (5 bases). Deletions cut 5 bases from V and 0 bases from J, with 17 bases between. CDR1 is SGHTA and CDR2 is FQGNSA in the germline V gene. This CDR3 is built from 18 residues. CDR3 amino acids: CASSLRAAQASGANVLTF. The CDR3 DNA reads as TGTGCCAGCAGCCTGAGGGCGGCGCAGGCCTCTGGGGCCAACGTCCTGACTTTC.

This clone was seen only once. This sequence joins TRBV7-3 and TRBJ1-6, with D possibly matching TRBD1 (5 bases). The V end lost 2 bases, the J end lost 7 bases, and 9 bases lay between the germline ends. The CDR3 totals 14 residues. Germline values: CDR1 SGHTA, CDR2 FQGTGA. The chain's CDR3 is CASSLQGVNSPLHF. CDR3 DNA sequence: TGTGCCAGCAGCTTACAGGGCGTAAATTCACCCCTCCACTTT.

The chain links TRBV5-6 to TRBJ1-2; 8 bases align to TRBD1. Germline V CDR1 and CDR2: SGHDT, YYEEEE. Unmatched junction bases numbered 4, after V lost 0 bases and J lost 3 bases. The CDR3 length is 15 residues. CDR3 region: CASSLVTGGDYGYTF. The CDR3, as DNA: TGTGCCAGCAGCTTGGTAACAGGGGGGGACTATGGCTACACCTTC.

This chain uses TRBV9 with TRBJ1-2, with 8 bases lining up with TRBD1. V shed 0 bases and J 4 bases; nucleotides not matched to a gene: 8. The CDR3 sequence is 16 residues long. The germline V gene has CDR1 SGDLS and CDR2 YYNGEE. The CDR3 reads CASSVEGQGGPYGYTF. CDR3 nucleotides: TGTGCCAGCAGCGTAGAAGGACAGGGAGGCCCCTATGGCTACACCTTC.

This clone was observed a handful of times. This chain connects TRBV6-5 to TRBJ1-5; 7 bases align to TRBD1. This CDR3 is 15 amino acids long. J lost 0 bases, V lost 6 bases, and 5 bases had no gene match. Germline CDR1 and CDR2: MNHEY and SVGAGI. The CDR3, as DNA: TGTGCCAGCAGACCTGACAGGGATAGCAATCAGCCCCAGCATTTT. The encoded protein is CASRPDRDSNQPQHF.

This chain connects TRBV27 to TRBJ1-1, with a weak D call TRBD1 (5 bases). CDR3 length equals 13 residues. With 2 bases removed from V and 5 bases from J, the gap between germline ends came to 9 bases. Germline CDR1 MNHEY, CDR2 SMNVEV (reference sequence). The CDR3 reads CASSLGGSTEAFF. DNA of the CDR3: TGTGCCAGCAGTTTAGGGGGGAGTACTGAAGCTTTCTTT.

The CDR3 DNA reads as TGTGCCACCAGTGACGACGGAAGGAGTGGCTACACCTTC. Translating it yields CATSDDGRSGYTF. V is TRBV24-1 and J is TRBJ1-2; D call uncertain. V was clipped by 4 bases and J by 7 bases, with 12 bases between them. The CDR3 extends over 13 amino acids. CDR1 and CDR2 from the germline V gene are KGHDR and SFDVKD.

This clone was detected only a few times. This chain joins TRBV7-9 and TRBJ2-1, with TRBD2 matching 10 bases. CDR3 length equals 18 residues. V shed 4 bases and J 0 bases; nucleotides not matched to a gene: 9. Germline V gene data show CDR1 as SEHNR and CDR2 as FQNEAQ (reference sequence). The CDR3 loop is CASSSISGRTSSYNEQFF. CDR3 DNA sequence: TGTGCCAGCAGCTCCATTAGCGGGAGGACCAGCTCCTACAATGAGCAGTTCTTC.

The chain recombines TRBV5-8 with TRBJ2-5; possibly TRBD1 for D (5 bases). CDR1 and CDR2 (germline): SGHTS, YDEGEE. The ends were cut back, 0 bases at V and 6 bases at J, with 12 bases in the middle. This CDR3 region has 14 residues. CDR3: CASSLEQVVQTQYF. The CDR3 nucleotides are TGTGCCAGCAGCTTGGAACAGGTAGTGCAGACCCAGTACTTC. Full variable domain (outside the CDR3, taken from reference TRBV5-8 and TRBJ2-5): EAGVTQSPTHLIKTRGQQATLRCSPISGHTSVYWYQQALGLGLQFLLWYDEGEERNRGNFPPRFSGRQFPNYSSELNVNALELEDSALYLCASSLEQVVQTQYFGPGTRLLVL.

The chain combines TRBV27 with TRBJ1-1, with D perhaps TRBD1 (6 bases). This CDR3 spans 13 amino acids. CDR1 and CDR2 from the germline V gene are MNHEY and SMNVEV (reference sequence). V was clipped by 6 bases and J by 4 bases, with 12 bases between them. The CDR3 protein is CASRRRGGTEAFF. The CDR3 DNA follows: TGTGCCAGCAGAAGGAGGGGGGGCACTGAAGCTTTCTTT.

This clone was detected only once. The V call is TRBV5-1, the J call TRBJ1-6, with TRBD1 matching over 11 bases. The CDR3 is made up of 15 amino acids. The V segment lost 0 bases and the J segment 10 bases; nucleotides outside the gene matches: 3. Germline V gives CDR1 SGHRS, CDR2 YFSETQ. DNA of the CDR3: TGCGCCAGCAGCTTGGGGGGACAGGGGGGCTCACCCCTCCACTTT. Amino acids: CASSLGGQGGSPLHF.

This sequence joins TRBV29-1 and TRBJ2-5, with 8 bases identical to TRBD2. The CDR3 has 13 amino acids. Germline V lookup: CDR1 SQVTM, CDR2 ANQGSEA. V shed 6 bases and J 3 bases; nucleotides not matched to a gene: 6. CDR3 DNA: TGCAGCGTCCTCGGAGCGGGAGAAGAGACCCAGTACTTC. Translation: CSVLGAGEETQYF. Full variable domain (rest looked up from reference TRBV29-1 and TRBJ2-5): SAVISQKPSRDICQRGTSLTIQCQVDSQVTMMFWYRQQPGQSLTLIATANQGSEATYESGFVIDKFPISRPNLTFSTLTVSNMSPEDSSIYLCSVLGAGEETQYFGPGTRLLVL.

This clone has more than one count but fewer than ten. The chain employs TRBV28 and TRBJ1-4; 8 bases are a match to TRBD1. This CDR3 is 14 amino acids long. Germline CDR1 is MDHEN and CDR2 is SYDVKM. Unmatched junction bases numbered 1, after V lost 3 bases and J lost 4 bases. Here the CDR3 DNA reads TGTGCCAGCAGTTTGGGACAGGTTAATGAAAAACTGTTTTTT. Protein sequence: CASSLGQVNEKLFF.

The chain links TRBV10-3 to TRBJ2-3; maybe TRBD2 (7 bases). Germline V gene data show CDR1 as ENHRY and CDR2 as SYGVKD. With 2 bases removed from V and 5 bases from J, the gap between germline ends came to 11 bases. The CDR3 extends over 14 amino acids. The CDR3 sequence is CAISEGGAEDTQYF. In nucleotides, the CDR3 is TGTGCCATCAGTGAGGGGGGGGCTGAAGATACGCAGTATTTT.

This clone was observed a single time. The chain combines TRBV6-5 with TRBJ2-3; 10 bases line up with TRBD2. Losses at the gene ends were 6 bases for V and 2 bases for J; bases not matched to a gene: 5. Germline V gene lookup returns CDR1 MNHEY and CDR2 SVGAGI. The CDR3 length is 15 residues. Here the CDR3 DNA reads TGTGCCAGCAGAGGACTAGCGGAGGTCACAGATACGCAGTATTTT. The encoded protein is CASRGLAEVTDTQYF.

This clone has a single count. CDR3 sequence: CASSRLAGAYTGELFF. The DNA for the CDR3 is TGTGCCAGCAGTAGGCTAGCGGGAGCCTACACCGGGGAGCTGTTTTTT. This chain links TRBV13 with TRBJ2-2; TRBD2 matches at 10 bases. CDR1 PRHDT and CDR2 FYEKMQ come from the germline V gene (reference sequence). V lost 6 bases and J lost 3; bases outside the gene matches: 7. CDR3 length: 16 residues.